These 27 T cell receptor beta chains share one sample of origin, sequenced in a study of blood T cell repertoires in COVID-19. TCRdb's table, derived via immunoSEQ multiplex PCR, lists solely in-frame clones and lacks some. The sample consists of 150,000 to 200,000 clones, more than 65% of them appearing once. The specimen was PBMCs or T cells enriched from blood (not recorded which). The receptors derive from a woman aged 50 to 60 with acute COVID-19.

This chain links TRBV14 with TRBJ1-1, with D tentatively TRBD1 (6 bases). The CDR3 sequence is 16 residues long. V was cut by 0 bases and J by 6 bases, with 17 bases left in between. In germline, CDR1 is SGHDN, CDR2 FVKESK. CDR3 DNA sequence: TGTGCCAGCAGCCAAGATCTATTGGACAGTTTCTCTGAAGCTTTCTTT. Its protein is CASSQDLLDSFSEAFF.

The sample holds one count of this clone. The V call is TRBV3-1 (or the pseudogene TRBV3-2), the J call TRBJ2-1; weak D call: TRBD2 (5 bases). The CDR3 sequence is 14 residues long. The germline V gene has CDR1 LGHDT and CDR2 YNNKEL (reference sequence). V was shortened by 2 bases and J by 9 bases, with 14 bases between the two germline ends. CDR3 sequence: CASSQMLALGEQFF. CDR3 DNA sequence: TGTGCCAGCAGCCAAATGCTAGCCCTGGGTGAGCAGTTCTTC.

The chain couples TRBV5-6 to TRBJ1-1; TRBD1 matches at 8 bases. This CDR3 has 16 amino acids. V gave up 3 bases and J gave up 3 bases; unmatched junction bases: 10. The germline V gene encodes CDR1 SGHDT and CDR2 YYEEEE. CDR3 nucleotides: TGTGCCAGCAGCTCCAGCCCGGACAGGGTTTACACTGAAGCTTTCTTT. Protein sequence: CASSSSPDRVYTEAFF.

CDR3 residues: CASSPQGGTYGYTF. In nucleotides, the CDR3 is TGTGCCAGCAGCCCCCAGGGGGGCACCTATGGCTACACCTTC. The V call is TRBV28, the J call TRBJ1-2, with 7 nucleotides matching TRBD1. Germline lookup yields CDR1 MDHEN and CDR2 SYDVKM. This CDR3 comprises 14 residues. The trim removed 6 bases at V and 4 bases at J, leaving 8 bases unmatched.

The rearrangement links TRBV28 to TRBJ1-2, with 8 bases matching TRBD1. V lost 2 bases and J lost 3; bases outside the gene matches: 5. Germline V gives CDR1 MDHEN, CDR2 SYDVKM. The CDR3 spans 15 residues. The CDR3 nucleotides read TGTGCCAGCAGTTTAATGGCAGGGGGCGACTATGGCTACACCTTC. Translating it yields CASSLMAGGDYGYTF.

Here the CDR3 reads CASSYQPRGAEAFF. CDR3 sequence (DNA): TGTGCCAGCAGTTACCAACCCCGGGGGGCTGAAGCTTTCTTT. The V gene is TRBV6-2 or TRBV6-3, the J gene TRBJ1-1; D is possibly TRBD1 (5 bases). Deletions cut 2 bases from V and 6 bases from J, with 13 bases between. Germline V gene data show CDR1 as MNHEY and CDR2 as SVGEGT. The length of the CDR3 is 14 residues.

The chain employs TRBV7-2 and TRBJ2-1; weak D call: TRBD1 (5 bases). This CDR3 spans 16 amino acids. Germline-derived CDR1 and CDR2 are SGHTA and FQGNSA. V lost 6 bases and J lost 4, with 19 bases in between. CDR3 loop: CASRHPGQSQYNEQFF. The CDR3 nucleotides read TGTGCCAGCAGACATCCCGGACAATCCCAATACAATGAGCAGTTCTTC.

DNA of the CDR3: TGTGCCAGTAGTTTTGGGAGCGTCACAGATACGCAGTATTTT. It encodes CASSFGSVTDTQYF. V and J are TRBV19 and TRBJ2-3; a possible D gene is TRBD2 (5 bases). Germline lookup yields CDR1 LNHDA and CDR2 SQIVND (reference sequence). Between the trimmed V and J ends, which lost 5 bases and 2 bases, there was a span of 11 bases. The CDR3 consists of 14 residues.

In this sample, this clone turned up a few times. This rearrangement joins TRBV5-6 to TRBJ1-1; 8 positions match TRBD1. In germline, CDR1 is SGHDT, CDR2 YYEEEE. The CDR3 consists of 17 residues. Unmatched junction bases numbered 15, after V lost 4 bases and J lost 4 bases. The CDR3 reads CASSLATGGDWSTEAFF. The CDR3 bases are TGTGCCAGCAGCCTGGCCACAGGGGGGGATTGGAGCACTGAAGCTTTCTTT.

The CDR3 nucleotides are TGTGCCAGCAGCGGGGTGGAGGGGGCAGAGACCCAGTACTTC. Amino acids: CASSGVEGAETQYF. The rearrangement joins TRBV2 to TRBJ2-5; D possibly corresponds to TRBD1 (7 bases). Germline V gene sequence: CDR1 SNHLY, CDR2 FYNNEI. The length of the CDR3 is 14 residues. V was pared by 6 bases and J by 4 bases, with 15 bases between.

The rearrangement joins TRBV4-1 to TRBJ1-4, with a tentative D call TRBD1 (6 bases). Per the germline V gene, CDR1 is MGHRA and CDR2 is YSYEKL. CDR3 length equals 14 residues. Deletions cut 4 bases from V and 5 bases from J, with 11 bases between. The CDR3 loop reads CASSRDIGNEKLFF. In DNA form, the CDR3 reads TGCGCCAGCAGCCGGGACATAGGCAATGAAAAACTGTTTTTT.

V gene TRBV3-1 (or the pseudogene TRBV3-2) combines with J gene TRBJ1-3, with 12 nucleotides matching TRBD1. The germline V gene has CDR1 LGHDT and CDR2 YNNKEL (reference sequence). V shed 5 bases, J shed 2 bases, and the junction held 4 bases outside the gene matches. The CDR3 contains 16 residues. The CDR3 DNA is TGTGCCAGCAGCATCCGGGACAGGGGGCCTGGAAACACCATATATTTT. It codes for CASSIRDRGPGNTIYF.

The rearrangement links TRBV19 to TRBJ2-5; tentative D call: TRBD1 (6 bases). Germline CDR1 is LNHDA and CDR2 is SQIVND (reference sequence). Trimming pared 6 bases from V and 4 bases from J, leaving 12 bases between. This CDR3 region has 13 residues. CDR3 residues: CASSPTGIETQYF. CDR3 bases: TGTGCCAGTAGCCCAACAGGGATAGAGACCCAGTACTTC.

The rearrangement joins TRBV6-5 to TRBJ2-2; 9 bases fit TRBD1. The CDR3 consists of 16 residues. With V trimmed by 0 bases and J by 7 bases, 6 bases remained unmatched. Germline V lookup: CDR1 MNHEY, CDR2 SVGAGI. CDR3 nucleotides: TGTGCCAGCAGTTACTCGGGGACAGGGACGATCGGGGAGCTGTTTTTT. As protein: CASSYSGTGTIGELFF.

The rearrangement joins TRBV30 to TRBJ1-2; possible D gene TRBD1, 5 bases. The CDR3 is 11 amino acids. V lost 4 bases to trimming and J lost 6 bases, with 9 bases between them. CDR1 GTSNPN and CDR2 SVGIG come from the germline V gene (reference sequence). The chain's CDR3 is CAWTMDNGYTF. The CDR3, as DNA: TGTGCCTGGACTATGGACAATGGCTACACCTTC.

V gene TRBV11-2 combines with J gene TRBJ1-2; 8 bases match TRBD1. CDR1 and CDR2 from the germline V gene are SGHAT and FQNNGV. The CDR3 sequence is 16 residues long. Losses at the gene ends were 1 base for V and 0 bases for J; bases not matched to a gene: 4. CDR3 in DNA: TGTGCCAGCAGCTTAGGGCAGGGGGCGGCTAACTATGGCTACACCTTC. Protein: CASSLGQGAANYGYTF.

This sequence joins TRBV7-8 and TRBJ1-5; D uncertain. The germline V and J ends were trimmed by 5 bases and 0 bases, with 14 bases remaining between them. This CDR3 has 16 amino acids. Germline V gene sequence: CDR1 SGHVS, CDR2 FQNEAQ. DNA for the CDR3: TGTGCCAGCAGCACGACACAGAGCTATAGCAATCAGCCCCAGCATTTT. Protein product: CASSTTQSYSNQPQHF.

This clone was picked up one time. The genes are TRBV4-1 and TRBJ2-3; 8 nucleotides match TRBD2. The germline CDR1 and CDR2 sequences are MGHRA and YSYEKL. Trimming took 6 bases from V and 2 from J; bases not matched to a gene: 13. The CDR3 runs 17 residues. CDR3 amino acids: CASRLRERGILTDTQYF. The CDR3 DNA reads as TGCGCCAGCAGACTCCGGGAGCGGGGGATCCTCACAGATACGCAGTATTTT.

In DNA form, the CDR3 reads TGTGCCAGCAGCGCCCGGGACAGGGTCCCTGAAGCTTTCTTT. It is translated as CASSARDRVPEAFF. V gene TRBV9 combines with J gene TRBJ1-1, with 9 bases that match TRBD1. The CDR3 consists of 14 residues. Germline trimming cut 3 bases from V and 6 bases from J; bases unmatched to any gene: 6. Germline V gives CDR1 SGDLS, CDR2 YYNGEE. Combining the CDR3 with reference TRBV9 and TRBJ1-1 gives the whole variable domain DSGVTQTPKHLITATGQRVTLRCSPRSGDLSVYWYQQSLDQGLQFLIQYYNGEERAKGNILERFSAQQFPDLHSELNLSSLELGDSALYFCASSARDRVPEAFFGQGTRLTVV.

This clone came up once. The V call is TRBV12-3 or TRBV12-4, the J call TRBJ1-1; D is unclear. Trimming stripped 3 bases from V and 10 bases from J, with 9 bases between. This CDR3 spans 11 amino acids. The CDR3: CASSLVPGAFF. The CDR3 nucleotides read TGTGCCAGCAGTTTGGTTCCCGGAGCTTTCTTT.

CDR3 residues: CASSDRYGYTF. Written as DNA, the CDR3 is TGCGCCAGCAGCGACAGGTACGGCTACACCTTC. This chain joins TRBV5-1 and TRBJ1-2, with D possibly being TRBD1 (6 bases). This CDR3 is built from 11 residues. In germline, CDR1 is SGHRS, CDR2 YFSETQ. Trimming stripped 4 bases from V and 8 bases from J, with 9 bases between. The variable domain in full, with the rest retrieved from reference TRBV5-1 and TRBJ1-2, is KAGVTQTPRYLIKTRGQQVTLSCSPISGHRSVSWYQQTPGQGLQFLFEYFSETQRNKGNFPGRFSGRQFSNSRSEMNVSTLELGDSALYLCASSDRYGYTFGSGTRLTVV.

J is TRBJ1-2 and V is TRBV6-5; 8 bases fit TRBD1. CDR1 and CDR2 from the germline V gene are MNHEY and SVGAGI. V gave up 6 bases and J gave up 5 bases; unmatched junction bases: 8. The CDR3 has 14 residues. The CDR3 DNA sequence: TGTGCCAGCAGGGGACAGGAGGGGGGTTATGGCTACACCTTC. The encoded protein is CASRGQEGGYGYTF.

V gene TRBV21-1 combines with J gene TRBJ2-3; TRBD2 is the table's D call and was not checked against the DNA. TRBV21-1 constitutes a pseudogene. The CDR3 has 15 amino acids. CDR3 residues: CASGRRGVPADTQYF. The CDR3 DNA is TGTGCCAGCGGCCGACGGGGGGTCCCTGCGGATACGCAGTATTTT.

Written as DNA, the CDR3 is TGTGCCAGCAGCGTAGCTACGTCTAGCACCCTCCACTTT. It yields the protein CASSVATSSTLHF. The gene calls are TRBV9 and TRBJ1-6; the D is unclear. Germline V lookup: CDR1 SGDLS, CDR2 YYNGEE. This CDR3 region has 13 residues. With 0 bases removed from V and 14 bases from J, the gap between germline ends came to 12 bases.

Written as DNA, the CDR3 is TGTGCCAGCAGCCCAGATAATCGTTACACCGACAGAAATTCACCCCTCCACTTT. It codes for CASSPDNRYTDRNSPLHF. V usage is TRBV7-2 and J usage is TRBJ1-6; D may be TRBD1 (5 bases). The CDR3 runs to 18 residues. With 5 bases removed from V and 7 bases from J, the gap between germline ends came to 24 bases. Germline V CDR1 and CDR2: SGHTA, FQGNSA.

The chain is built from TRBV18 and TRBJ2-3; 7 bases fit TRBD1. With 3 bases clipped from V and 1 base from J, the junction kept 7 bases outside the gene matches. Germline V gene lookup returns CDR1 KGHSH and CDR2 LQKENI. There are 16 residues in the CDR3. Here the CDR3 DNA reads TGTGCCAGCTCACCGACAAACAGGGGCGGCACAGATACGCAGTATTTT. It translates to CASSPTNRGGTDTQYF. Drawing the rest from reference TRBV18 and TRBJ2-3, the complete variable domain is NAGVMQNPRHLVRRRGQEARLRCSPMKGHSHVYWYRQLPEEGLKFMVYLQKENIIDESGMPKERFSAEFPKEGPSILRIQQVVRGDSAAYFCASSPTNRGGTDTQYFGPGTRLTVL.

The V and J genes are TRBV7-9 and TRBJ1-2; possibly TRBD1 for D (6 bases). Germline V gene lookup returns CDR1 SEHNR and CDR2 FQNEAQ (reference sequence). The CDR3 consists of 16 residues. Trimming took off 6 bases at V and 0 bases at J, with 17 bases between the two ends. The CDR3 DNA sequence: TGTGCCAGCAGGCCAGTCGGGGGGGCGACTAACTATGGCTACACCTTC. Amino acids: CASRPVGGATNYGYTF.